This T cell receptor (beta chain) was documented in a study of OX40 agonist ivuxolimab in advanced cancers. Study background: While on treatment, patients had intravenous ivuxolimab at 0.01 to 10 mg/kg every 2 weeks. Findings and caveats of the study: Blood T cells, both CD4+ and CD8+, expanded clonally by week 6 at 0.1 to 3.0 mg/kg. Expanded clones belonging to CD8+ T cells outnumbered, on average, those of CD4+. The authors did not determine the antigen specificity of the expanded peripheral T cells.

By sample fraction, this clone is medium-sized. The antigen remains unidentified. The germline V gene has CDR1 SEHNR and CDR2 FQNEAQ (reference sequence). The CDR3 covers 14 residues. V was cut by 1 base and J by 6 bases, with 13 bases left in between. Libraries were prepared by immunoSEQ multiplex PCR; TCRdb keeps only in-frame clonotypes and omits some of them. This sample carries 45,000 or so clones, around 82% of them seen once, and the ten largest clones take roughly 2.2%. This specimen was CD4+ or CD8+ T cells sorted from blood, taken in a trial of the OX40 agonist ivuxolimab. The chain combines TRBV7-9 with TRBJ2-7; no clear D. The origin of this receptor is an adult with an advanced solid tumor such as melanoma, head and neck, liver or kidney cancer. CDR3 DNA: TGTGCCAGCAGCTTAGGGACCCCGATGGGCGAGCAGTACTTC. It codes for CASSLGTPMGEQYF.